A selection of T cell receptor beta chains follows, all from one sample in a study of blood T cell repertoires in COVID-19. Only in-frame clones appear in the TCRdb table, and some are missing; sequencing was by immunoSEQ multiplex PCR. The sample has 200,000 to 300,000 clones; roughly 80% are singletons. The sequenced sample consisted of peripheral blood. The receptors derive from a man in his fifties or sixties with acute or convalescent COVID-19. Each CDR3 is given with its conserved first and last residue. The order of the fields is V gene, J gene, D gene, clone size, CDR3 protein, CDR3 DNA. The D gene is left open where the match is weak. Size tells how often a clone was seen (once, few, many) or the class of an expanded clone, and some rows leave it out.

V: TRBV7-7
J: TRBJ2-5
D: TRBD2
size: NA
CDR3: CASSSGLAIIGTQYF
DNA: TGTGCTAGCAGCTCGGGACTAGCGATCATAGGGACCCAGTACTTC

V: TRBV5-8
J: TRBJ1-2
D: NA
size: NA
CDR3: CASSLGRGNYGYTF
DNA: TGTGCCAGCAGCTTGGGCAGGGGTAACTATGGCTACACCTTC

V: TRBV5-1
J: TRBJ1-3
D: TRBD1
size: NA
CDR3: CASSFRQGDTIYF
DNA: TGCGCCAGCAGCTTTCGGCAGGGGGACACCATATATTTT

V: TRBV5-1
J: TRBJ2-1
D: NA
size: NA
CDR3: CASSFFGEDEQFF
DNA: TGCGCCAGCAGCTTTTTTGGGGAGGATGAGCAGTTCTTC

V: TRBV3-1/TRBV3-2
J: TRBJ2-1
D: NA
size: once
CDR3: CASSPYTTSHNEQFF
DNA: TGTGCCAGCAGCCCGTACACTACGTCGCACAATGAGCAGTTCTTC

V: TRBV6-1
J: TRBJ1-3
D: NA
size: NA
CDR3: CASSAFPGHTAGNTIYF
DNA: TGTGCCAGCAGTGCGTTTCCGGGACATACCGCTGGAAACACCATATATTTT

V: TRBV5-6
J: TRBJ1-2
D: NA
size: NA
CDR3: CASSLPGGSNGYTF
DNA: TGTGCCAGCAGCCTCCCCGGGGGTTCGAATGGCTACACCTTC

V: TRBV4-2
J: TRBJ2-5
D: NA
size: NA
CDR3: CASSQEAGEETQYF
DNA: TGTGCCAGCAGCCAAGAGGCAGGGGAAGAGACCCAGTACTTC

V: TRBV7-3
J: TRBJ2-7
D: NA
size: NA
CDR3: CASSPRRALPYEQYF
DNA: TGTGCCAGCAGCCCACGGAGGGCCCTTCCCTACGAGCAGTACTTC

V: TRBV10-3
J: TRBJ1-5
D: NA
size: NA
CDR3: CATVQGLSNQPQHF
DNA: TGTGCCACGGTGCAGGGACTAAGCAATCAGCCCCAGCATTTT

V: TRBV6-2/TRBV6-3
J: TRBJ2-1
D: TRBD2
size: NA
CDR3: CASSYPRDRGLAGNNEQFF
DNA: TGTGCCAGCAGTTATCCTCGGGACAGGGGACTAGCGGGGAACAATGAGCAGTTCTTC

V: TRBV11-2
J: TRBJ2-2
D: NA
size: NA
CDR3: CASSYRVVRAGELFF
DNA: TGTGCCAGCAGCTATCGGGTCGTGCGGGCCGGGGAGCTGTTTTTT

V: TRBV4-1
J: TRBJ1-2
D: TRBD1
size: once
CDR3: CASSQEVGPGDSNYGYTF
DNA: TGCGCCAGCAGCCAAGAGGTGGGCCCCGGGGACAGTAACTATGGCTACACCTTC

V: TRBV19
J: TRBJ1-1
D: NA
size: NA
CDR3: CASSLRWQNTEAFF
DNA: TGTGCCAGTAGTCTCCGTTGGCAGAACACTGAAGCTTTCTTT

V: TRBV6-5
J: TRBJ1-1
D: NA
size: NA
CDR3: CASSYGNRLNTEAFF
DNA: TGTGCCAGCAGTTACGGGAACAGACTAAACACTGAAGCTTTCTTT

V: TRBV20-1
J: TRBJ1-2
D: NA
size: few
CDR3: CSASRDYGYTF
DNA: TGCAGTGCTAGCAGGGACTATGGCTACACCTTC

V: TRBV25-1
J: TRBJ1-5
D: TRBD1
size: NA
CDR3: CASSESGQYNQPQHF
DNA: TGTGCCAGCAGTGAATCGGGACAGTACAATCAGCCCCAGCATTTT